The 18 T cell receptor beta chains below come from one sample, sequenced in a study of CD4 T cells in relation to SARS-CoV-2 and coronaviruses. Using immunoSEQ multiplex PCR, the repertoire was profiled, and TCRdb retains in-frame clones only, with some absent. The repertoire holds 35,000 to 40,000 clones, with over 75% as singletons. Sequenced material: memory CD4+ T cells from PBMCs. The source is an adult with COVID-19.

The sample holds a few counts of this clone. The rearrangement uses TRBV2 and TRBJ1-5; no definite D call. The CDR3 extends over 13 amino acids. CDR1 and CDR2 from the germline V gene are SNHLY and FYNNEI. The V end was cut by 3 bases, the J end by 5 bases, with 8 bases between. CDR3 nucleotides: TGTGCCAGCAGTGACGTTCGGGATCAGCCCCAGCATTTT. Translating gives CASSDVRDQPQHF.

This rearrangement joins TRBV28 to TRBJ2-1; D unresolved. The V and J ends lost 4 bases and 7 bases respectively, with 11 bases between them. Germline CDR1 and CDR2: MDHEN and SYDVKM. The CDR3 is 13 residues long. Here the CDR3 reads CASSSRVPNEQFF. The CDR3 region has the DNA TGTGCCAGCAGTTCCCGGGTCCCTAATGAGCAGTTCTTC.

V is TRBV9 and J is TRBJ1-3; D remains ambiguous. The CDR3 length is 16 residues. Germline V lookup: CDR1 SGDLS, CDR2 YYNGEE. Trimming stripped 0 bases from V and 0 bases from J, with 10 bases between. In nucleotides, the CDR3 is TGTGCCAGCAGCGTAGAACACTCCGGCTCTGGAAACACCATATATTTT. It translates to CASSVEHSGSGNTIYF.

This chain joins TRBV24-1 and TRBJ2-3; D not resolved. CDR1 KGHDR and CDR2 SFDVKD come from the germline V gene. The CDR3 extends over 13 amino acids. Trimming pared 5 bases from V and 0 bases from J, leaving 5 bases between. CDR3 DNA sequence: TGTGCCACCAGTGTCGCTAGCACAGATACGCAGTATTTT. Encoded protein: CATSVASTDTQYF.

The J gene is TRBJ1-1, the V gene TRBV5-1; TRBD1 aligns across 8 bases. Germline CDR1 reads SGHRS; CDR2 reads YFSETQ. The CDR3 loop spans 16 amino acids. Losses at the gene ends were 1 base for V and 5 bases for J; bases not matched to a gene: 10. The CDR3 sequence is CASSLIGTGRLTEAFF. Here the CDR3 DNA reads TGCGCCAGCAGCTTGATCGGGACAGGAAGATTAACTGAAGCTTTCTTT.

The rearrangement uses TRBV6-5 and TRBJ2-7; D unresolved. This CDR3 region has 12 residues. Germline CDR1 and CDR2: MNHEY and SVGAGI. V lost 7 bases and J lost 8, with 15 bases in between. DNA for the CDR3: TGTGCCAGCACCTCTGGGATCGGGCAGCAGTACTTC. Amino acids: CASTSGIGQQYF.

V gene TRBV20-1 combines with J gene TRBJ2-3; D perhaps matches TRBD1 (6 bases). Germline loops: CDR1 DFQATT, CDR2 SNEGSKA (reference sequence). Trimming cost V 3 bases and J 6 bases, with 13 bases left between them. The CDR3 sequence is 13 residues long. The CDR3 loop reads CSASLQGYDTQYF. Here the CDR3 DNA reads TGCAGTGCTAGTCTACAGGGATACGATACGCAGTATTTT.

The gene calls are TRBV15 and TRBJ1-5; no reliable D call. Germline V CDR1 and CDR2: LNHNV, YYDKDF (reference sequence). CDR3 length: 16 residues. Between the trimmed V and J ends, which lost 2 bases and 1 base, there was a span of 12 bases. CDR3 protein: CATSRPLQESNQPQHF. The CDR3, as DNA: TGTGCCACCAGCAGACCCCTTCAAGAAAGCAATCAGCCCCAGCATTTT.

This chain connects TRBV6-1 to TRBJ1-1; 7 nucleotides match TRBD1. V trimming: 3 bases; J trimming: 11 bases; junction bases outside the gene matches: 12. CDR3 size: 14 residues. Germline-derived CDR1 and CDR2 are MNHNS and SASEGT. CDR3 sequence reads: CASSDVGAPGGAFF. Written as DNA, the CDR3 is TGTGCCAGCAGTGATGTGGGGGCGCCAGGGGGTGCTTTCTTT.

The chain uses TRBV2 and TRBJ2-7, with a possible D match to TRBD1 (6 bases). The CDR3 spans 14 residues. Germline V gene lookup returns CDR1 SNHLY and CDR2 FYNNEI. V gave up 9 bases and J gave up 2 bases, with 17 bases separating them. The CDR3 loop reads CASIPGHRTYEQYF. CDR3 in DNA: TGTGCCAGTATACCGGGACACCGGACCTACGAGCAGTACTTC.

This clone has just one count. The V call is TRBV5-1, the J call TRBJ2-1, with TRBD2 matching 7 bases. The germline V gene encodes CDR1 SGHRS and CDR2 YFSETQ. This CDR3 contains 16 residues. J gave up 5 bases and V 4 bases, and 12 bases lay outside the gene matches. This CDR3 is CASSPPPAGADNEQFF. In DNA form, the CDR3 reads TGCGCCAGCAGCCCCCCCCCTGCGGGAGCGGACAATGAGCAGTTCTTC. Full variable domain (rest looked up from reference TRBV5-1 and TRBJ2-1): KAGVTQTPRYLIKTRGQQVTLSCSPISGHRSVSWYQQTPGQGLQFLFEYFSETQRNKGNFPGRFSGRQFSNSRSEMNVSTLELGDSALYLCASSPPPAGADNEQFFGPGTRLTVL.

This chain connects TRBV4-3 to TRBJ2-3; D not certain. V shed 0 bases and J shed 0 bases, with 16 bases lying between them. The CDR3 is 18 amino acids. Germline values: CDR1 LGHNA, CDR2 YSLEER. The CDR3 region is CASSQELSRDSSTDTQYF. The CDR3 nucleotides are TGCGCCAGCAGCCAAGAACTGAGCAGAGACTCTAGCACAGATACGCAGTATTTT.

The chain uses TRBV5-4 and TRBJ2-7; D unresolved. The germline gives CDR1 SGHNT, CDR2 YYREEE (reference sequence). There are 13 residues in the CDR3. V was trimmed by 4 bases and J by 2 bases, leaving 10 bases between them. DNA for the CDR3: TGTGCCAGCAGCCGACCCCCTACCTACGAGCAGTACTTC. It translates to CASSRPPTYEQYF.

V and J are TRBV12-3 or TRBV12-4 and TRBJ1-2; 9 bases fit TRBD1. After removal of 6 bases from V and 7 bases from J, the junction contained 6 bases not matched to a gene. The CDR3 has 13 amino acids. The CDR3 is CASSWDRVLGYTF. CDR3 DNA sequence: TGTGCCAGCAGCTGGGACAGGGTACTTGGCTACACCTTC.

The rearrangement uses TRBV6-4 and TRBJ2-1; a possible D gene is TRBD2 (6 bases). CDR1 MRHNA and CDR2 SNTAGT come from the germline V gene. The CDR3 totals 13 residues. Between the trimmed V and J ends, which lost 5 bases and 6 bases, there was a span of 11 bases. The CDR3 region is CASSQTSGNEQFF. As DNA, the CDR3 is TGTGCCAGCAGTCAGACTAGTGGCAATGAGCAGTTCTTC.

The chain is built from TRBV29-1 and TRBJ2-7, with TRBD2 as a possible D gene (5 bases). The V end was cut by 5 bases, the J end by 4 bases, with 15 bases between. This CDR3 has 13 amino acids. CDR1 and CDR2 (germline): SQVTM, ANQGSEA. CDR3 coding DNA: TGCAGCGTTCTGGACTCGCCCAAATACGAGCAGTACTTC. Translating gives CSVLDSPKYEQYF.

This chain links TRBV2 with TRBJ1-1; possible D gene TRBD1, 6 bases. Germline lookup yields CDR1 SNHLY and CDR2 FYNNEI. V lost 4 bases, J lost 0 bases, and 9 bases lay in between. CDR3 size: 14 residues. The CDR3 sequence is CASSGTEVNTEAFF. CDR3 nucleotide sequence: TGTGCCAGCAGTGGGACAGAGGTGAACACTGAAGCTTTCTTT. Looking up the rest from reference TRBV2 and TRBJ1-1 gives the full variable domain: EPEVTQTPSHQVTQMGQEVILRCVPISNHLYFYWYRQILGQKVEFLVSFYNNEISEKSEIFDDQFSVERPDGSNFTLKIRSTKLEDSAMYFCASSGTEVNTEAFFGQGTRLTVV.

The chain employs TRBV27 and TRBJ2-5; D is possibly TRBD1 (6 bases). Germline CDR1 and CDR2: MNHEY and SMNVEV (reference sequence). The CDR3 loop spans 13 amino acids. Trimming took off 6 bases at V and 5 bases at J, with 13 bases between the two ends. The CDR3 reads CASRDTGIETQYF. The DNA of the CDR3 is TGTGCCAGCAGGGATACAGGGATCGAGACCCAGTACTTC.